The 17 T cell receptor beta chains below were found in one sample sequenced in a study of OX40 agonist ivuxolimab in advanced cancers. Method: immunoSEQ multiplex PCR; TCRdb's copy keeps in-frame clones and lacks some. The table has tens of thousands of clones, 86% seen once. The sample in question was CD4+ or CD8+ T cells sorted from blood, obtained in a trial of the OX40 agonist ivuxolimab. The origin of the receptors is an adult with an advanced solid tumor such as melanoma, head and neck, liver or kidney cancer.

The chain joins TRBV6-1 to TRBJ2-5, with D perhaps TRBD1 (5 bases). The germline CDR1 and CDR2 sequences are MNHNS and SASEGT. Trimming shortened V by 5 bases and J by 2 bases, and 15 bases separated the two germline ends. The CDR3 length is 15 residues. The CDR3 DNA reads as TGTGCCAGCAGTCCCTCAGCAGGGCCACAAGAGACCCAGTACTTC. Amino acid sequence: CASSPSAGPQETQYF.

This rearrangement joins TRBV30 to TRBJ2-3; the D gene could be TRBD1 or TRBD2 (5 bases each). Germline-derived CDR1 and CDR2 are GTSNPN and SVGIG (reference sequence). The CDR3 consists of 16 residues. V was cut by 4 bases and J by 3 bases, with 20 bases left in between. CDR3 sequence reads: CAWTEYRGVYTDTQYF. The CDR3 region has the DNA TGTGCCTGGACCGAATATAGGGGAGTATATACAGATACGCAGTATTTT. Based on the CDR3 plus reference TRBV30 and TRBJ2-3, the full variable domain is SQTIHQWPATLVQPVGSPLSLECTVEGTSNPNLYWYRQAAGRGLQLLFYSVGIGQISSEVPQNLSASRPQDRQFILSSKKLLLSDSGFYLCAWTEYRGVYTDTQYFGPGTRLTVL.

The chain links TRBV14 to TRBJ1-6, with TRBD1 as a possible D gene (5 bases). The germline V gene encodes CDR1 SGHDN and CDR2 FVKESK. The CDR3 runs 15 residues. V lost 1 base and J 10 bases, leaving 14 bases between the germline ends. Written as DNA, the CDR3 is TGTGCCAGCAGCCAAGGGGGGGTCGCGGGATCACCCCTCCACTTT. Protein sequence: CASSQGGVAGSPLHF.

V and J are TRBV29-1 and TRBJ2-7; 7 bases agree with TRBD2. The CDR3 has 12 residues. Trimming took 4 bases from V and 1 from J; bases not matched to a gene: 1. Germline CDR1 and CDR2: SQVTM and ANQGSEA. CDR3 sequence (DNA): TGCAGCGTTGCTAGCGGTTCCTACGAGCAGTACTTC. Amino acids: CSVASGSYEQYF.

The rearrangement links TRBV15 to TRBJ2-1; D could derive from TRBD1 or TRBD2 (6 bases each). The germline V and J ends were trimmed by 2 bases and 9 bases, with 20 bases remaining between them. Germline-derived CDR1 and CDR2 are LNHNV and YYDKDF (reference sequence). The CDR3 covers 16 residues. The CDR3 region is CATSRPSMGGSREQFF. CDR3 sequence (DNA): TGTGCCACCAGCAGACCGTCCATGGGGGGCTCGCGTGAGCAGTTCTTC.

The chain uses TRBV30 and TRBJ2-7; 9 bases are shared with TRBD2. The trim removed 0 bases at V and 6 bases at J, leaving 6 bases unmatched. CDR3 size: 14 residues. Germline-derived CDR1 and CDR2 are GTSNPN and SVGIG (reference sequence). The CDR3 loop is CAWSVLAGFGEQYF. As DNA, the CDR3 is TGTGCCTGGAGTGTGCTAGCGGGATTTGGCGAGCAGTACTTC.

Here the CDR3 DNA reads TGTGCCAGCAGTGAACGGGGTTTCGGAAACACCATATATTTT. This translates into CASSERGFGNTIYF. The V gene is TRBV6-1, the J gene TRBJ1-3; D is ambiguous. CDR1 and CDR2 from the germline V gene are MNHNS and SASEGT. This CDR3 region has 14 residues. V was cut by 2 bases and J by 4 bases, with 9 bases left in between.

This clone has only a few counts. This rearrangement joins TRBV7-8 to TRBJ2-3; D unclear. Trimming left V 5 bases short and J 4 bases short, with 10 bases between. CDR3 length: 13 amino acids. Germline loops: CDR1 SGHVS, CDR2 FQNEAQ. The chain's CDR3 is CASSPQLPDTQYF. CDR3 DNA sequence: TGTGCCAGCAGCCCGCAGTTGCCAGATACGCAGTATTTT.

This chain joins TRBV14 and TRBJ2-1; 9 nucleotides align to TRBD1. Germline V gene data show CDR1 as SGHDN and CDR2 as FVKESK. The ends lost 4 bases at V and 7 bases at J; junction bases unmatched: 11. The CDR3 spans 16 residues. The CDR3 coding sequence is TGTGCCAGCAGCCCCCCCACCGGGACAGGGCTTAATGAGCAGTTCTTC. Amino acid sequence: CASSPPTGTGLNEQFF.

The CDR3 is CASSSPTSRETQYF. In DNA, the CDR3 is TGTGCCAGCAGCTCTCCGACTAGTCGGGAGACCCAGTACTTC. V usage is TRBV7-2 and J usage is TRBJ2-5; perhaps TRBD2 as D (6 bases). This CDR3 contains 14 residues. Germline CDR1 reads SGHTA; CDR2 reads FQGNSA. The V and J ends lost 4 bases and 5 bases respectively, with 14 bases between them.

V gene TRBV5-1 combines with J gene TRBJ1-1; a weak D match, TRBD1 (5 bases). The V and J ends lost 2 bases and 4 bases respectively, with 12 bases between them. There are 14 residues in the CDR3. The germline V gene encodes CDR1 SGHRS and CDR2 YFSETQ. The CDR3 region is CASSFSVGATEAFF. For the CDR3, the DNA is TGCGCCAGCAGCTTCTCGGTAGGGGCCACTGAAGCTTTCTTT.

This clone has a handful of counts. The V gene is TRBV5-1, the J gene TRBJ2-7; 11 bases line up with TRBD2. After removal of 0 bases from V and 5 bases from J, the junction contained 10 bases not matched to a gene. The CDR3 loop spans 17 amino acids. Germline CDR1 and CDR2: SGHRS and YFSETQ. The CDR3 DNA follows: TGCGCCAGCAGCTTGGGCACCACTAGCGGGAGTTTCCACGAGCAGTACTTC. Its protein is CASSLGTTSGSFHEQYF.

The chain links TRBV27 to TRBJ2-5; no clear D gene. With the DNA end fitting TRBJ2-7 better, the J assignment may be wrong. The CDR3 is made up of 14 amino acids. Germline CDR1 is MNHEY and CDR2 is SMNVEV (reference sequence). The CDR3 reads CASSLSHSSYEQYF. CDR3 nucleotides: TGTGCCAGCAGTTTATCTCACAGCTCCTACGAGCAGTACTTC.

The chain employs TRBV7-6 and TRBJ2-7, with a tentative D call TRBD2 (7 bases). V was pared by 5 bases and J by 5 bases, with 19 bases between. The CDR3 length is 15 residues. Germline assignment: CDR1 SGHVS and CDR2 FNYEAQ. This CDR3 is CASSRGGGPVDEQYF. The CDR3 DNA sequence: TGTGCCAGCAGCCGAGGGGGGGGGCCGGTGGACGAGCAGTACTTC.

The rearrangement links TRBV19 to TRBJ2-7; weak D call: TRBD2 (6 bases). The CDR3 has 16 amino acids. The germline CDR1 and CDR2 sequences are LNHDA and SQIVND (reference sequence). Trimming cost V 3 bases and J 5 bases, with 20 bases left between them. In DNA, the CDR3 is TGTGCCAGTAGTATGCGATCCGCGGGAAACCCGGACGAGCAGTACTTC. Residues: CASSMRSAGNPDEQYF. The full variable domain, completed using reference TRBV19 and TRBJ2-7, is DGGITQSPKYLFRKEGQNVTLSCEQNLNHDAMYWYRQDPGQGLRLIYYSQIVNDFQKGDIAEGYSVSREKKESFPLTVTSAQKNPTAFYLCASSMRSAGNPDEQYFGPGTRLTVT.

A single count supports this clone. The chain employs TRBV9 and TRBJ1-1; a possible D gene is TRBD1 (5 bases). Germline V lookup: CDR1 SGDLS, CDR2 YYNGEE. CDR3 length: 14 residues. V was clipped by 2 bases and J by 4 bases, with 12 bases between them. This CDR3 is CASSVSGGSTEAFF. The CDR3 region has the DNA TGTGCCAGCAGCGTTAGTGGGGGTAGCACTGAAGCTTTCTTT.

The chain employs TRBV5-6 and TRBJ2-7; 11 nucleotides align to TRBD2. There are 15 residues in the CDR3. J lost 11 bases, V lost 5 bases, and 15 bases had no gene match. In germline, CDR1 is SGHDT, CDR2 YYEEEE. This chain's CDR3 is CASSRGLAEALPEYF. In DNA, the CDR3 is TGTGCCAGCAGTCGGGGACTAGCGGAGGCACTACCGGAGTACTTC.